Sequencing of this T cell receptor (beta chain) was carried out in a study of blood T cell repertoires in COVID-19. Germline lookup yields CDR1 KGHDR and CDR2 SFDVKD. The CDR3 is 17 amino acids. V lost 3 bases, J lost 8 bases, and 10 bases stayed unmatched. The protocol was immunoSEQ multiplex PCR, while the TCRdb copy is restricted to in-frame clones and leaves out a portion. The sample records a few hundred thousand clones, 90% being singletons. The TCR comes from a man aged 18 to 30 who had recovered from COVID-19. Sequencing used PBMCs or T cells enriched from blood (not recorded which). The V gene is TRBV24-1, the J gene TRBJ2-1; 12 bases align to TRBD2. CDR3 in amino acids: CATSDRPSGRAKDEQFF. CDR3 in DNA: TGTGCCACCAGTGATCGCCCTAGCGGGAGGGCCAAAGATGAGCAGTTCTTC.